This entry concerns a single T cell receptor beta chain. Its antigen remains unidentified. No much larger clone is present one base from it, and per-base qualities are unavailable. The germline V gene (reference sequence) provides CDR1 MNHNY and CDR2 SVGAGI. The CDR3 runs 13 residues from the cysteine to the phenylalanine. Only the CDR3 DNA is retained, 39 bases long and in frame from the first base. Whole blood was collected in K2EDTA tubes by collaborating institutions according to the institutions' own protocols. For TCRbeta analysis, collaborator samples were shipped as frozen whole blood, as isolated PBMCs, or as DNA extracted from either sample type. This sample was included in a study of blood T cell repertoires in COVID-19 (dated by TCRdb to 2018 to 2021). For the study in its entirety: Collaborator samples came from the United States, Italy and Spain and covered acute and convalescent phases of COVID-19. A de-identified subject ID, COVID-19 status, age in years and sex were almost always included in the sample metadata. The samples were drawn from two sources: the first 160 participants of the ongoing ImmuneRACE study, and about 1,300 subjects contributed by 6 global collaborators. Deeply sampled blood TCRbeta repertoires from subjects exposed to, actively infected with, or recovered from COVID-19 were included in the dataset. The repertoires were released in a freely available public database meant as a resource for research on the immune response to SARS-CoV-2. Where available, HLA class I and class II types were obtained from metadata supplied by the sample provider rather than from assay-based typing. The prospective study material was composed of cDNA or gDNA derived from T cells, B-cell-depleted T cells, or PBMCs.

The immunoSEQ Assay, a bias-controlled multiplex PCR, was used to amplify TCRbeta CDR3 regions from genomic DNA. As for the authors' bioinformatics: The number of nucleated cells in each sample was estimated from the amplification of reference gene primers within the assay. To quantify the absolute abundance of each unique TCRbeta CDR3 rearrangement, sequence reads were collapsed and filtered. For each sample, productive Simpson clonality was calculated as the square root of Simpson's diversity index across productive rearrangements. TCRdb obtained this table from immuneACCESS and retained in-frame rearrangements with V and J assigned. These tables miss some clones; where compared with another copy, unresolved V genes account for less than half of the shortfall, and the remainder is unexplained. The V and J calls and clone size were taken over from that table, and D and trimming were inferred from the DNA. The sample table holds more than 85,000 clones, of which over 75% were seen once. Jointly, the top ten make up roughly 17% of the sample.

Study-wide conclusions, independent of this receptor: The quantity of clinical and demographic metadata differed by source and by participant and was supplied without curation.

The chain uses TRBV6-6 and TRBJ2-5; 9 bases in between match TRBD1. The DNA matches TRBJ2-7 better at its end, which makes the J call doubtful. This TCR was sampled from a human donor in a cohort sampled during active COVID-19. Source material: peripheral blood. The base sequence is TGTGCCAGCAGCCGGGACAGGGAGGACGAGCAGTACTTC. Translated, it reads CASSRDREDEQYF.